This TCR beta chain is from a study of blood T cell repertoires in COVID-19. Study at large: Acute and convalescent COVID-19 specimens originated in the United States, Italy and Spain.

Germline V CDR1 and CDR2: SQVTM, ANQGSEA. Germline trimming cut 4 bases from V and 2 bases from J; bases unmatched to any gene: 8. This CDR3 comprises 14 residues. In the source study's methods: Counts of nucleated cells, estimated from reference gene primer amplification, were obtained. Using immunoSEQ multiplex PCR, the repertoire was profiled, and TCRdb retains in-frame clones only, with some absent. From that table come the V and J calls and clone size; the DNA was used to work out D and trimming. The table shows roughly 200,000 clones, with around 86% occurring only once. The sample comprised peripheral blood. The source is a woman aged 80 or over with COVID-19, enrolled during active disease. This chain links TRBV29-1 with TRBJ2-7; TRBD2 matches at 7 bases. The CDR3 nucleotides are TGCAGCGTTGTCCTCAGGGACTATCCCTACGAGCAGTACTTC. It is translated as CSVVLRDYPYEQYF.